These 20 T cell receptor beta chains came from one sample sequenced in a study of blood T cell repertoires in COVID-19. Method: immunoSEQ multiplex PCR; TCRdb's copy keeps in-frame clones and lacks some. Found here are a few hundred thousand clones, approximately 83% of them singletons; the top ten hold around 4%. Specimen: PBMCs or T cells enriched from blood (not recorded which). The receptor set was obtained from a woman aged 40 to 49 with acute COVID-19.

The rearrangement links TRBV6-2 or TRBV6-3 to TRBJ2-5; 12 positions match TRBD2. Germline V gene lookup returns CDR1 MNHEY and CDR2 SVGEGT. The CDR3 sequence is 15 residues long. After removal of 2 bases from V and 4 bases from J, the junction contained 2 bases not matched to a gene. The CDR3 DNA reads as TGTGCCAGCAGTTACGCGGGACTAGCGGGAGAGACCCAGTACTTC. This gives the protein CASSYAGLAGETQYF.

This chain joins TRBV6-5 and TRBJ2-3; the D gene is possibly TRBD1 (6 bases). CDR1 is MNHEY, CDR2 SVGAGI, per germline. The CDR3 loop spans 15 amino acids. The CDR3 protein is CAGADQGFITDTQYF. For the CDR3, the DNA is TGTGCTGGGGCCGACCAGGGGTTCATCACAGATACGCAGTATTTT.

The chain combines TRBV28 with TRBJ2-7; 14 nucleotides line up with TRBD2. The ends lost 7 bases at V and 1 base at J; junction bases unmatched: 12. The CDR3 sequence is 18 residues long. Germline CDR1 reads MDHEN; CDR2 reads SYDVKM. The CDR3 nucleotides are TGTGCCAGCATCCGAGGGGGACTAGCGGGAGTAATGTCCTACGAGCAGTACTTC. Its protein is CASIRGGLAGVMSYEQYF.

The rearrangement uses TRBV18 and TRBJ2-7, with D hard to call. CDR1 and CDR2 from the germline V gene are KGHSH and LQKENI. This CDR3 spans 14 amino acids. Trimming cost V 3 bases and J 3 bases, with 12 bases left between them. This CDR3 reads CASSPYPLDYEQYF. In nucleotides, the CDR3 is TGTGCCAGCTCACCCTATCCACTTGACTACGAGCAGTACTTC.

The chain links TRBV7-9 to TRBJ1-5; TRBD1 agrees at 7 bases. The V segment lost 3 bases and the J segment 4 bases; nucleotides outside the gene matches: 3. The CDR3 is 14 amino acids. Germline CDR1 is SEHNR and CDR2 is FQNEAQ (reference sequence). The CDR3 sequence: CASSFGTVNQPQHF. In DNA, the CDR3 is TGTGCCAGCAGCTTCGGGACAGTAAATCAGCCCCAGCATTTT.

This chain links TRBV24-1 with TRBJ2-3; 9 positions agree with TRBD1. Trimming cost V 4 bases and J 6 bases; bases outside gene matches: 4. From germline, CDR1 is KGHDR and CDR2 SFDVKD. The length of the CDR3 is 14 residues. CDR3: CATSDRDRGDTQYF. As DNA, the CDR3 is TGTGCCACCAGTGACCGTGACAGGGGGGATACGCAGTATTTT.

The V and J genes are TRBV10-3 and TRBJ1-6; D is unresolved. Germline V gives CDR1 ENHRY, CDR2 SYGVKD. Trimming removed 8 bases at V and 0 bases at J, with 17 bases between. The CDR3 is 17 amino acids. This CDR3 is CAIGGPTYSSYNSPLHF. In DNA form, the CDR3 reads TGTGCCATCGGAGGGCCGACCTACTCCTCCTATAATTCACCCCTCCACTTT.

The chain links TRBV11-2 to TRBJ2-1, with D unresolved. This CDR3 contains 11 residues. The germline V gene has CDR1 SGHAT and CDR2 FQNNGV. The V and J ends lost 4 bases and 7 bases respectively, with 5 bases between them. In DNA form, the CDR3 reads TGTGCCAGCAGCTACTTAAATGAGCAGTTCTTC. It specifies CASSYLNEQFF.

Here the CDR3 reads CASSVAEGPYNEQFF. CDR3 nucleotide sequence: TGTGCCAGCAGCGTAGCAGAGGGCCCCTACAATGAGCAGTTCTTC. The V and J genes are TRBV9 and TRBJ2-1; TRBD2 is a possible D gene (5 bases). The V gene's germline CDR1 is SGDLS and CDR2 YYNGEE. This CDR3 has 15 residues. The ends were cut back, 0 bases at V and 2 bases at J, with 9 bases in the middle.

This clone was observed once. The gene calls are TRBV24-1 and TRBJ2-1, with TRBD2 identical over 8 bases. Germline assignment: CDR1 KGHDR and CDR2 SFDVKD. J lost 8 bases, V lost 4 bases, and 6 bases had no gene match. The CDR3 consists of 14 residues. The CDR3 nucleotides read TGTGCCACCAGTGAGGCGGGACTAGGCTATGAGCAGTTCTTC. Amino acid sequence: CATSEAGLGYEQFF.

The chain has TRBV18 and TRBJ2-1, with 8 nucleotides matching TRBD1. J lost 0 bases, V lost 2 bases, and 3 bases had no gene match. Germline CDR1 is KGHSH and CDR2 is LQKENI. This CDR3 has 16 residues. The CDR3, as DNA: TGTGCCAGCTCACCAATTACAGGGGGCTCCTACAATGAGCAGTTCTTC. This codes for CASSPITGGSYNEQFF. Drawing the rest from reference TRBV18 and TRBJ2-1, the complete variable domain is NAGVMQNPRHLVRRRGQEARLRCSPMKGHSHVYWYRQLPEEGLKFMVYLQKENIIDESGMPKERFSAEFPKEGPSILRIQQVVRGDSAAYFCASSPITGGSYNEQFFGPGTRLTVL.

CDR3 in DNA: TGTGCCAGCAGCTCCTGGCGGGCAGCCACCTATGGCTACACCTTC. This codes for CASSSWRAATYGYTF. The chain is built from TRBV28 and TRBJ1-2; no clear D gene. Germline CDR1 reads MDHEN; CDR2 reads SYDVKM. V was shortened by 6 bases and J by 4 bases, with 18 bases between the two germline ends. CDR3 length equals 15 residues.

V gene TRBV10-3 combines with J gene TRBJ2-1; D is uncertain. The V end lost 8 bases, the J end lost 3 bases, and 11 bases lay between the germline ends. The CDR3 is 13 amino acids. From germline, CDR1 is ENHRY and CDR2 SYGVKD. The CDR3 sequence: CAIGRSGYNEQFF. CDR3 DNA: TGTGCCATCGGCAGGTCCGGCTACAATGAGCAGTTCTTC.

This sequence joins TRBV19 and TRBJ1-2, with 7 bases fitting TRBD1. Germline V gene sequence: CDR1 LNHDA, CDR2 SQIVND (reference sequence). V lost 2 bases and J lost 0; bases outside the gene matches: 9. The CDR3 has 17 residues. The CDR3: CASSILFTGVPNYGYTF. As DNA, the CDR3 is TGTGCCAGTAGTATATTGTTCACAGGGGTTCCTAACTATGGCTACACCTTC.

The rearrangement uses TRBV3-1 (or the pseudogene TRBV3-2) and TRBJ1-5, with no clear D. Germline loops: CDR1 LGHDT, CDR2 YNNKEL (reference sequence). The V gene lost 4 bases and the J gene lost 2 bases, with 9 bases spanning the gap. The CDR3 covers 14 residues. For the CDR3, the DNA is TGTGCCAGCAGCCCTCGCGGGGGCAATCAGCCCCAGCATTTT. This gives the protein CASSPRGGNQPQHF.

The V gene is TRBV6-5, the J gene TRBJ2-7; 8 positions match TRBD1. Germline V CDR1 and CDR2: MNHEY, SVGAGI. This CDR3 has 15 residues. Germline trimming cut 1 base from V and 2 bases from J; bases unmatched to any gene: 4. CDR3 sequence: CASSYYQGAPYEQYF. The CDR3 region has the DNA TGTGCCAGCAGTTACTACCAGGGGGCTCCCTACGAGCAGTACTTC.

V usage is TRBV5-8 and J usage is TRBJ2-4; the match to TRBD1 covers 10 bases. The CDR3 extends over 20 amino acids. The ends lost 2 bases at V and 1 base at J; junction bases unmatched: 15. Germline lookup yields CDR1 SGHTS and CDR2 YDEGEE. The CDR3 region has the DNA TGTGCCAGCAGCTTCCTTTCCGGGACAGGGGTTGTGGTGGCCAAAAACATTCAGTACTTC. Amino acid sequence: CASSFLSGTGVVVAKNIQYF.

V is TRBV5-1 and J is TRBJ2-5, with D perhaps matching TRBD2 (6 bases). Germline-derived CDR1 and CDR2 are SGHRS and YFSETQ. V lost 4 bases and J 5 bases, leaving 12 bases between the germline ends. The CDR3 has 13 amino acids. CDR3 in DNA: TGCGCCAGCAGCGTCGCCAGCGGGGAGACCCAGTACTTC. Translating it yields CASSVASGETQYF.

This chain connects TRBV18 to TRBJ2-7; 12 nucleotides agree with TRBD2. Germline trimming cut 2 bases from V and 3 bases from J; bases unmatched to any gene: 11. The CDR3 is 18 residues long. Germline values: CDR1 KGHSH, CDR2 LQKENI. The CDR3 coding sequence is TGTGCCAGCTCACCAAGGACTAGCGGGATAGGAATCCTCTACGAGCAGTACTTC. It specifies CASSPRTSGIGILYEQYF.

The CDR3 loop is CASSQVGTGKVAGYTF. CDR3 DNA: TGCGCCAGCAGCCAAGTCGGGACAGGGAAGGTTGCCGGCTACACCTTC. This chain joins TRBV4-1 and TRBJ1-2; TRBD1 agrees at 9 bases. The CDR3 length is 16 residues. With 1 base clipped from V and 8 bases from J, the junction kept 11 bases outside the gene matches. The germline V gene has CDR1 MGHRA and CDR2 YSYEKL.